This is a list of T cell receptor beta chains from one sample in a study of neurological immune-mediated disorders. One entry per CDR3 protein, called by TCRdb with MiXCR from the 5' RACE reads. In the table there are under 90,000 distinct CDR3 sequences, around 9.6% of which are singletons. Sequencing was done on a sample of PBMCs. The receptors here all came from a man aged 25 to 40 in good health. Each CDR3 is given without its conserved first and last residue.

TRBV5-1,12,TRBJ2-7,ASSEGTGKYEQY
TRBV5-1,13,TRBJ2-2,ASNEAGFNTGELF
TRBV28,12,TRBJ1-2,ASEDRGLSYGYT
TRBV20-1,11,TRBJ2-7,SAKRDRGYEQY
TRBV24-1,10,TRBJ2-1,ATSEGVNEQF
TRBV21-1,11,TRBJ1-1,ASSKGESAEAF
TRBV5-5,14,TRBJ2-3,ASGTWGGPSTDTQY
TRBV15,16,TRBJ1-5,ATSSHWGDRHFNQPQH
TRBV20-1,13,TRBJ2-5,SAIGRDKIQETQY
TRBV6-1,13,TRBJ2-7,ASSRAGGNSYEQY
TRBV27,15,TRBJ2-5,ASSLIPLTGGQETQY
TRBV14,12,TRBJ2-5,ASSQGTGARTQY
TRBV12-3/TRBV12-4,13,TRBJ1-3,ASSLLGTGGDTIY
TRBV6-2/TRBV6-3,15,TRBJ2-3,ASSPLRDRGLTDTQY
TRBV20-1,14,TRBJ2-7,SARDFWTQSSYEQY
TRBV29-1,13,TRBJ2-2,SAIRGPANTGELF
TRBV3-1,12,TRBJ2-3,ASSHGLYTDTQY
TRBV7-9,16,TRBJ2-1,ASSLWVVRNFSFDEQF
TRBV2,9,TRBJ2-7,ASSNSYEQY
TRBV20-1,12,TRBJ2-5,SASIETSGETQY
TRBV27,11,TRBJ1-1,ASSLQGDTEAF
TRBV29-1,10,TRBJ2-7,SASFQGYEQY
TRBV10-3,13,TRBJ1-5,AISEAGEANQPQH
TRBV7-8,15,TRBJ2-2,ASSLVGLGGDAGELF
TRBV18,13,TRBJ1-2,ASSLGAVNLYGYT
TRBV3-1,12,TRBJ2-2,ASSRGGPGGELF
TRBV7-9,16,TRBJ2-1,ASSLPHRLAGVRNEQF
TRBV6-5,11,TRBJ1-5,ATGERSNQPQH
TRBV28,13,TRBJ1-6,ASMRGDSYNSPLH
TRBV20-1,11,TRBJ2-5,SAPGGSYETQY
TRBV20-1,12,TRBJ2-7,SAMVAGGSYEQY
TRBV4-1,14,TRBJ2-7,ASSQVLSLSGYEQY
TRBV5-1,12,TRBJ1-1,ASSLGQANTEAF
TRBV30,11,TRBJ1-1,AWSVPGRTEAF
TRBV12-3/TRBV12-4,10,TRBJ2-5,ASSLFQETQY
TRBV12-3/TRBV12-4,12,TRBJ1-1,ASSFGTPNTEAF
TRBV7-2,12,TRBJ2-3,ASRLGLGTDTQY
TRBV5-1,13,TRBJ2-6,ASSPPDSGANVLT
TRBV28,9,TRBJ2-7,ASSFGGEQY
TRBV5-1,9,TRBJ2-7,ASSLSDEQY
TRBV6-6,11,TRBJ1-3,ASESLDGNTIY
TRBV27,11,TRBJ1-5,ASSYRVDQPQH
TRBV27,13,TRBJ1-3,ASSLGGRSGNTIY
TRBV10-3,14,TRBJ2-1,AISLMTSGRGNEQF
TRBV9,15,TRBJ2-2,ASSVGLPSGGTGELF
TRBV28,13,TRBJ2-7,ASSFGGRAPYEQY
TRBV5-6,12,TRBJ2-5,ASGYPTEEETQY
TRBV27,12,TRBJ2-3,ASSFGHPTDTQY
TRBV7-9,9,TRBJ2-3,ASSLADTQY
TRBV12-3/TRBV12-4,12,TRBJ1-2,ASTLGHSNYGYT
TRBV5-1,12,TRBJ2-7,ASSSTSGTYEQY
TRBV29-1,12,TRBJ2-5,SVEDRPIQETQY
TRBV20-1,12,TRBJ2-7,SARLAGVTYEQY
TRBV10-3,12,TRBJ1-1,AISEAQGNTEAF
TRBV3-1,12,TRBJ2-7,ASSQGGPAYEQY